This T cell receptor (beta chain) was observed in a study of CD8+CD57+ T cells in acquired aplastic anemia. The study, taken as a whole, reports: CD8+ Simpson's diversity in patients was not significantly different from that in controls.

Before being chosen for sequencing, patients had shown CD8+CD57+ cell expansion by flow cytometry. TCR beta VDJ and CDR3 were profiled, and genomic DNA was the template. In TCRdb, the reads were re-called with MiXCR into one record per CDR3 protein. The sample comprises about 190,000 distinct CDR3 sequences, roughly half of which are singletons, and 9.7% rests with the top ten. As concerns this clonotype: As yet, its antigen is unknown.

V was shortened by 6 bases and J by 4 bases, with 9 bases between the two germline ends. This CDR3 comprises 12 residues. Per germline, CDR1 SNHLY and CDR2 FYNNEI. Sequenced input: sorted CD4+, CD8+, or CD8+CD57+ T cells (not recorded which) from PBMCs. This clonotype was obtained from a human donor with aplastic anemia. The rearrangement uses TRBV2 and TRBJ1-1; D possibly corresponds to TRBD1 (5 bases). Written as DNA, the CDR3 is TGTGCCAGCAGGCAGGACACCACTGAAGCTTTCTTT. Amino acid sequence: CASRQDTTEAFF.